Listed below are T cell receptor beta chains from one sample, sequenced in a study of blood T cells in healthy people across ages. A single record per CDR3 protein comes from TCRdb applying MiXCR to the 5' RACE reads. This sample carries hundreds of thousands of distinct CDR3 sequences, approximately 30% of them seen once, and the ten largest clones take 15% to 19%. Sequences were obtained from blood. These receptor sequences come from a woman of 80 years or more in good health. Each CDR3 is given with its conserved first and last residue. D genes are given only for firm matches. Clone size is stated in some rows and not others, as once, few, many or a class when expanded.

>few|NA|17|TRBJ1-1|TRBV18
TGTGCCAGCTCACCACCAGGAAAGGGGTCTCGCAACACTGAAGCTTTCTTT
CASSPPGKGSRNTEAFF
>few|NA|13|TRBJ2-7|TRBV6-5
TGTGCCAGCAGTTACTCGAGTGGGGACGAGCAGTACTTC
CASSYSSGDEQYF
>NA|NA|13|TRBJ1-2|TRBV6-5
TGTGCCAGCAGGACCGGGACCGGACGTAGCTACACCTTC
CASRTGTGRSYTF
>few|TRBD1|16|TRBJ1-5|TRBV19
TGTGCCAGTAGTATCGGGGACAGGGGGCCATATCAGCCCCAGCATTTT
CASSIGDRGPYQPQHF
>NA|TRBD1|15|TRBJ2-7|TRBV29-1
TGCAGCGTTATTTTTCTGGACAGGGGATCCTACGAGCAGTACTTC
CSVIFLDRGSYEQYF
>few|NA|13|TRBJ2-7|TRBV7-7
TGTGCCAGCAGCTTAGACCGCAGGAACGAGCAGTACTTC
CASSLDRRNEQYF
>many|NA|11|TRBJ2-1|TRBV6-5
TGTGCCAGCGCGTTAGGGGGTGAGCAGTTCTTC
CASALGGEQFF
>NA|NA|15|TRBJ2-7|TRBV2
TGTGCCAGCACCTGGGACGGTAAGAGCTCCTACGAGCAGTACTTC
CASTWDGKSSYEQYF
>many|NA|15|TRBJ1-2|TRBV9
TGTGCCAGCAGCCCCTTGGCGGGGAAGCCTTTAGGCTACACCTTC
CASSPLAGKPLGYTF
>many|TRBD2|16|TRBJ2-7|TRBV4-3
TGCGCCAGCAGCCAAGATTGGCGGGGGGGGCGCAACGAGCAGTACTTC
CASSQDWRGGRNEQYF
>few|NA|13|TRBJ1-6|TRBV6-5
TGTGCCAGCAGTTACCTCAGGGATTCACCCCTCCACTTT
CASSYLRDSPLHF
>NA|NA|13|TRBJ1-4|TRBV18
TGTGCCAGCTCAAGATCCAGCGATGAAAAACTGTTTTTT
CASSRSSDEKLFF
>NA|TRBD1|14|TRBJ1-4|TRBV6-1
TGTGCCAGCAGTCGAATGGACAGGGATGAAAAACTGTTTTTT
CASSRMDRDEKLFF
>many|NA|12|TRBJ2-7|TRBV30
TGTGCCTGGAGTGCCGGGACTTACGAGCAGTACTTC
CAWSAGTYEQYF
>few|NA|15|TRBJ1-6|TRBV30
TGTGCCTGGAGTGTCCCAGCTCGCTATAATTCACCCCTCCACTTT
CAWSVPARYNSPLHF
>NA|NA|14|TRBJ2-1|TRBV5-1
TGCGCCAGCAAGGGCGGGGGCGGGGACAATGAGCAGTTCTTC
CASKGGGGDNEQFF
>many|TRBD2|14|TRBJ2-7|TRBV20-1
TGCAGTGCCCTACTAGCTAGCGGTGCCTACGAGCAGTACTTC
CSALLASGAYEQYF
>many|TRBD2|19|TRBJ2-1|TRBV11-2
TGTGCCAGCAGCTTAAACTTTGGCCAGCGGGGAGCCCTGGGCAATGAGCAGTTCTTC
CASSLNFGQRGALGNEQFF
>many|TRBD2|15|TRBJ2-7|TRBV6-6
TGTGCCAGCAGTTACGGCGGGGGGGGTGGGTACGAGCAGTACTTC
CASSYGGGGGYEQYF
>NA|NA|15|TRBJ1-1|TRBV7-9
TGTGCCAGCAGCCATCCGGCCGCGCCGAACACTGAAGCTTTCTTT
CASSHPAAPNTEAFF
>many|TRBD1|14|TRBJ1-2|TRBV19
TGTGCCAGTAGTCTTCGTACAGGGGACTATGGCTACACCTTC
CASSLRTGDYGYTF
>NA|TRBD1|14|TRBJ2-7|TRBV20-1
TGCAGTGCTAGAGGGATCCGGGACAGGGGGGAGCAGTACTTC
CSARGIRDRGEQYF
>once|NA|13|TRBJ1-5|TRBV30
TGTGCCCTTAGTGGGGGAGCAAATCAGCCCCAGCATTTT
CALSGGANQPQHF